Listed below are T cell receptor beta chains from one sample, sequenced in a study of shared clonotypes between healthy human individuals. TCRdb's copy holds only in-frame clones and misses some; the assay was immunoSEQ multiplex PCR. This sample has more than 600,000 clones, with around 92% found just once. Input material: naive CD8+ T cells sorted from blood. These receptors all come from a man between 25 and 39 years old in good health. CDR3s leave out the opening cysteine and the closing phenylalanine or tryptophan. A D gene is named only where the DNA matches it firmly.

TRBV11-2	TRBJ2-1	TRBD2	ASSGRALGEQF
TRBV6-1	TRBJ1-5	NA	ASSEDYSNQPQH
TRBV7-9	TRBJ2-5	NA	ASSQNRLTPQETQY
TRBV19	TRBJ2-3	TRBD1	ASSIDRWTGEADTQY
TRBV9	TRBJ2-1	TRBD1	ASSANRGYNEQF
TRBV18	TRBJ1-2	TRBD1	ASSLPGTGYGYT
TRBV2	TRBJ2-1	NA	ASSDLSGFSYNEQF
TRBV19	TRBJ2-3	NA	ASSNRETDTQY
TRBV11-2	TRBJ2-7	NA	ASSPMVDYEQY
TRBV7-9	TRBJ2-1	NA	ASSYGRSSGAVNEQF
TRBV5-1	TRBJ1-5	NA	ASRNGVSNQPQH
TRBV2	TRBJ2-1	TRBD1	ASSEARDRGNEQF
TRBV7-9	TRBJ2-7	NA	ASSLVGATVSWEQY
TRBV27	TRBJ2-5	TRBD2	ASSLVAGVGETQY
TRBV10-2	TRBJ2-1	NA	ASSVTGHNEQF
TRBV28	TRBJ2-5	TRBD1	ASSSTGTGIETQY
TRBV29-1	TRBJ2-7	TRBD1	SVHPGQGLEQY
TRBV9	TRBJ2-7	NA	ASSAPGQTYEQY
TRBV12-2	TRBJ2-1	NA	ASRLTGHTSYRDNNEQF
TRBV7-9	TRBJ2-5	NA	ASSPGETQY
TRBV7-6	TRBJ2-3	NA	ASSLAGAPSTDTQY
TRBV7-9	TRBJ2-5	NA	ASSIRRETQY
TRBV18	TRBJ2-7	NA	ASSPDISGYEQY
TRBV7-9	TRBJ2-7	NA	ASSSKHVYEQY
TRBV27	TRBJ1-2	NA	ASSFGGSGYGYT
TRBV7-6	TRBJ1-5	NA	ASSLDSYSNQPQH
TRBV5-5	TRBJ2-2	NA	ASSGGTASRGELF
TRBV28	TRBJ2-3	TRBD2	ASSLYTGTSLSDTQY
TRBV5-1	TRBJ2-1	TRBD1	ASSLGDRGSYNEQF
TRBV10-1	TRBJ2-7	TRBD2	ASSERASGAYEQY
TRBV6-4	TRBJ1-1	NA	ASSDAPQGEAF
TRBV9	TRBJ2-1	NA	ASSVEGRVQDEQF
TRBV19	TRBJ2-1	TRBD1	VSRGYNEQF
TRBV4-1	TRBJ2-7	TRBD1	ASSQTGTGGWEQY
TRBV18	TRBJ2-1	TRBD2	ASSPPAGLARNNEQF
TRBV27	TRBJ1-5	NA	ASSFDRFNQPQH
TRBV6-1	TRBJ2-7	NA	ASSDGPGRSYEQY
TRBV2	TRBJ1-4	NA	ASSDQGSNEKLF
TRBV7-9	TRBJ2-7	NA	ASSLSPGGSEQY
TRBV4-1	TRBJ2-4	TRBD2	ASSQESSGRRDIQY
TRBV19	TRBJ2-7	NA	ASSILGASDEQY
TRBV5-1	TRBJ1-1	NA	ASSLIEGMSTEAF
TRBV27	TRBJ2-3	TRBD2	ASSLLEASGRTDTQY
TRBV9	TRBJ2-5	NA	ASTPGGFQETQY
TRBV6-1	TRBJ2-7	NA	ASPGANYEQY
TRBV5-1	TRBJ2-1	TRBD2	ASSRWTSGRFSYNEQF
TRBV7-6	TRBJ2-1	TRBD2	ASTTSGARVHEQF
TRBV7-9	TRBJ1-1	NA	ASSRTDMNTEAF
TRBV7-9	TRBJ2-2	NA	ASSVLAPNTGELF
TRBV28	TRBJ2-7	TRBD1	ASSLMRGRIHEQY
TRBV7-9	TRBJ2-7	TRBD1	ASSDDRAYPDEQY